This T cell receptor (beta chain) was identified during a study of blood T cell repertoires in COVID-19. Germline lookup yields CDR1 SEHNR and CDR2 FQNEAQ (reference sequence). V dropped 1 base and J dropped 5; count of bases not matched to a gene: 4. The CDR3 covers 15 residues. Generated by immunoSEQ multiplex PCR, the TCRdb table keeps only in-frame clones and is missing some. The profile covers hundreds of thousands of clones, with roughly 89% appearing a single time and about 6.5% taken by the ten largest. This sequence joins TRBV7-9 and TRBJ1-4; 7 positions match TRBD1. Sequencing input: peripheral blood. This clonotype originated in a man in his sixties who had recovered from COVID-19. The CDR3: CASSLEGQLNEKLFF. CDR3 coding DNA: TGTGCCAGCAGCTTAGAGGGACAGCTGAATGAAAAACTGTTTTTT.